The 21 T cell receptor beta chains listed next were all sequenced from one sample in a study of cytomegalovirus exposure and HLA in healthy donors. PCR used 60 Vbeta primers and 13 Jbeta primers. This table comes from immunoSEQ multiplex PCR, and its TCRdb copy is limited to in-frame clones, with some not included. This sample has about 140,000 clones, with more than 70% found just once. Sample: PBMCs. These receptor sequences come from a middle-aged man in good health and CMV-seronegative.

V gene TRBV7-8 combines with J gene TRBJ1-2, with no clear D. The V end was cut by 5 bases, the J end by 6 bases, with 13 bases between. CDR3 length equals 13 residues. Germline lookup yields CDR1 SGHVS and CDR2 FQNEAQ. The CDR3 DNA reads TGTGCCAGCAGCCTGGATAGGACTGATGGCTACACCTTC. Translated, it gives CASSLDRTDGYTF.

CDR3 sequence (DNA): TGTGCCAGCACCCGGACTAGCGACGGGAAAGAGACCCAGTACTTC. Translating gives CASTRTSDGKETQYF. The chain employs TRBV27 and TRBJ2-5, with 9 bases identical to TRBD2. The CDR3 totals 15 residues. From germline, CDR1 is MNHEY and CDR2 SMNVEV (reference sequence). J was trimmed by 3 bases and V by 7 bases; bases with no gene match: 9.

CDR3 coding DNA: TGTGCCATCAGCTCTCAGGACAGGGAGATCGGGGAGCTGTTTTTT. Encoded protein: CAISSQDREIGELFF. V and J are TRBV10-3 and TRBJ2-2; 8 bases align to TRBD1. The trim removed 6 bases at V and 7 bases at J, leaving 10 bases unmatched. The CDR3 extends over 15 amino acids. Germline lookup yields CDR1 ENHRY and CDR2 SYGVKD.

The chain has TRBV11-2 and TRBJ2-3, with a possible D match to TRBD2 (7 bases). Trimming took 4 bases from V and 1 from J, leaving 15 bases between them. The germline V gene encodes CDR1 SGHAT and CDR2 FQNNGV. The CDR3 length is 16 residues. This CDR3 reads CASSSGRGLGTDTQYF. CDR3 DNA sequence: TGTGCCAGCAGCTCTGGGCGGGGGCTAGGCACAGATACGCAGTATTTT.

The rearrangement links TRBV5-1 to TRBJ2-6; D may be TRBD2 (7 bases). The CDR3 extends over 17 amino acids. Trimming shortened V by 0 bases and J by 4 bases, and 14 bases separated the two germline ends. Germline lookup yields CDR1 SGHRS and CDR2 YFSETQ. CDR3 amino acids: CASSLVGGADGANVLTF. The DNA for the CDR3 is TGCGCCAGCAGCTTGGTGGGGGGGGCAGACGGGGCCAACGTCCTGACTTTC.

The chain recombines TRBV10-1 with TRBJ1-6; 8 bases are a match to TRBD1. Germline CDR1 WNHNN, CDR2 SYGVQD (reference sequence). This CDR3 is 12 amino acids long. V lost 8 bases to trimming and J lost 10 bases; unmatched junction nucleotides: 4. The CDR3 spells CASGTGPSPLHF. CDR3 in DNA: TGCGCCAGCGGGACAGGACCATCACCCCTCCACTTT.

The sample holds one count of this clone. The CDR3 nucleotides are TGTGCCAGCAGCTTAGATAGTGAGGTGGGGGCAGAAGAGACCCAGTACTTC. Translating it yields CASSLDSEVGAEETQYF. The rearrangement uses TRBV11-2 and TRBJ2-5, with D perhaps TRBD1 (6 bases). The CDR3 covers 17 residues. V shed 0 bases and J shed 3 bases, with 17 bases lying between them. Germline lookup yields CDR1 SGHAT and CDR2 FQNNGV.

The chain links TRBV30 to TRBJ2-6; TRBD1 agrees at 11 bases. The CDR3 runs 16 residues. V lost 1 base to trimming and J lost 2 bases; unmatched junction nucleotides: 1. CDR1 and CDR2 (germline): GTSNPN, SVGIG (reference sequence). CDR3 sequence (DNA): TGTGCCTGGAGTGGGACAGGGGGCACTGGGGCCAACGTCCTGACTTTC. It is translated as CAWSGTGGTGANVLTF.

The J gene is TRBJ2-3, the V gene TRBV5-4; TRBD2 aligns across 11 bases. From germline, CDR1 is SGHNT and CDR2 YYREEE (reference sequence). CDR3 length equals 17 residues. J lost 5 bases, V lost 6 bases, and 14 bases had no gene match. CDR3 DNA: TGTGCCAGCACCCTCGGGGTAGCGGGGGGGCCAGGAGATACGCAGTATTTT. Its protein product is CASTLGVAGGPGDTQYF.

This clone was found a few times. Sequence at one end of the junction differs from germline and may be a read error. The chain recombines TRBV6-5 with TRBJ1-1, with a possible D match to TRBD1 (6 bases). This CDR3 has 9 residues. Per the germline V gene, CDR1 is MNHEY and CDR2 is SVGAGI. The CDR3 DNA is TGTGCCAGCAAGGACAGTCGGATCTTT. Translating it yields CASKDSRIF.

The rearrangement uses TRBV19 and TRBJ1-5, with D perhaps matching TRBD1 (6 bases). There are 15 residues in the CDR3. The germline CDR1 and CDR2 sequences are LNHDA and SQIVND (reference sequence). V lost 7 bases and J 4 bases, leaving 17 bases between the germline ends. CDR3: CASNLRDTLNQPQHF. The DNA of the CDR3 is TGTGCCAGTAATCTCCGGGACACTTTAAATCAGCCCCAGCATTTT.

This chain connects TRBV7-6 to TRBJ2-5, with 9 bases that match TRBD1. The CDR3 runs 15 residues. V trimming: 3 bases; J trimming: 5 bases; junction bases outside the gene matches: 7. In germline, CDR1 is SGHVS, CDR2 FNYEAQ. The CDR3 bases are TGTGCCAGCAGCTTTCAGGACAGGGGATCGGAGACCCAGTACTTC. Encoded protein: CASSFQDRGSETQYF.

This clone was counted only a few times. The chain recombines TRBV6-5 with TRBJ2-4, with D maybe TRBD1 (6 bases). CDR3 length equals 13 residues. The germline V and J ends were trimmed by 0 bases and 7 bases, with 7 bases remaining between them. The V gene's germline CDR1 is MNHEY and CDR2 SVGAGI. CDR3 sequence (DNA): TGTGCCAGCAGTTACTCGAGGGGGAACATTCAGTACTTC. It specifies CASSYSRGNIQYF.

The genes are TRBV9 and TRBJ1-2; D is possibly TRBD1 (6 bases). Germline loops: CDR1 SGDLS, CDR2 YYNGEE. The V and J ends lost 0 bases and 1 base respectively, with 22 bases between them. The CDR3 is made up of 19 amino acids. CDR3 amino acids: CASSVEGTPTGFFNYGYTF. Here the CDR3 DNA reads TGTGCCAGCAGCGTAGAAGGGACCCCAACAGGGTTTTTTAACTATGGCTACACCTTC.

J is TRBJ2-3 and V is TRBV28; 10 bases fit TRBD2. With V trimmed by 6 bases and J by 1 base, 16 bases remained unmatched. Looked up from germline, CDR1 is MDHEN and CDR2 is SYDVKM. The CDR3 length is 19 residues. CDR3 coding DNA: TGTGCCAGCAGAGGGAGGTACGGGAGCGGGGGGGCGGGCACAGATACGCAGTATTTT. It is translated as CASRGRYGSGGAGTDTQYF. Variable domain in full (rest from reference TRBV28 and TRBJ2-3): DVKVTQSSRYLVKRTGEKVFLECVQDMDHENMFWYRQDPGLGLRLIYFSYDVKMKEKGDIPEGYSVSREKKERFSLILESASTNQTSMYLCASRGRYGSGGAGTDTQYFGPGTRLTVL.

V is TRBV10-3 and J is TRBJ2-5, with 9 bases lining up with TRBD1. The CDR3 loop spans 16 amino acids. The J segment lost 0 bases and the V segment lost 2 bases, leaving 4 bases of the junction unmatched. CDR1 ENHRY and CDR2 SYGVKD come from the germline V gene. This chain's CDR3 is CAISEGQGLYQETQYF. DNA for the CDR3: TGTGCCATCAGTGAGGGACAGGGGTTGTACCAAGAGACCCAGTACTTC.

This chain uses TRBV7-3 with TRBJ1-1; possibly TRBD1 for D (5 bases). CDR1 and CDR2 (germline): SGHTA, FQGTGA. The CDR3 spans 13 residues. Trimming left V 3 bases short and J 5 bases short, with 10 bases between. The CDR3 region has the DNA TGTGCCAGCAGCTTTGCCAGGGATACTGAAGCTTTCTTT. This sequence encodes CASSFARDTEAFF.

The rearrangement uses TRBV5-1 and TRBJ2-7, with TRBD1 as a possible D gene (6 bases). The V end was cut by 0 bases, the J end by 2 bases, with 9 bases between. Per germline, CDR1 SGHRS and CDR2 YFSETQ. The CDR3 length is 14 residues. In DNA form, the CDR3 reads TGCGCCAGCAGCTTGGGTTACAGGGCCTACGAGCAGTACTTC. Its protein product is CASSLGYRAYEQYF.

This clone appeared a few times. The CDR3 loop reads CASIDPGGTEAFF. The CDR3 DNA reads TGTGCCAGCATTGACCCCGGCGGCACTGAAGCTTTCTTT. The chain is built from TRBV6-5 and TRBJ1-1; no reliable D call. V lost 7 bases and J lost 4, with 13 bases in between. The germline gives CDR1 MNHEY, CDR2 SVGAGI. This CDR3 has 13 amino acids.

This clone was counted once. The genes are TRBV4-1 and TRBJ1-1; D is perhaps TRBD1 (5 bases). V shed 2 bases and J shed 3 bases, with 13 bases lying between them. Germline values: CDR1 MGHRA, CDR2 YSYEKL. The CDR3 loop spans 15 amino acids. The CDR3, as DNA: TGCGCCAGCAGCCAACAGGGTATGCCGTACACTGAAGCTTTCTTT. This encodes CASSQQGMPYTEAFF.

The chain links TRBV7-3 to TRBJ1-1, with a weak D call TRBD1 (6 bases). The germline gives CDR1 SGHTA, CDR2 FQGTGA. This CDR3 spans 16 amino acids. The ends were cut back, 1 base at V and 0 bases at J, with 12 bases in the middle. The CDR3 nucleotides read TGTGCCAGCAGCTTAAACCCTAGGGGGATGAACACTGAAGCTTTCTTT. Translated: CASSLNPRGMNTEAFF.